A single sample is the source of the 23 T cell receptor beta chains below, sequenced in a study of post-analysis software for immune sequencing data. Study results and caveats: In patients, TRBV5-6, TRBV5-1 and TRBV20-1 belonged to roughly 5 TRBV segments found more frequently than in controls.

No antigen has been identified for these receptors. Prepared libraries of TCR beta cDNA carried unique molecular identifiers. TCRdb reanalysed the PCR reads using MiXCR and keeps one entry per CDR3 protein. The table has some 500,000 distinct CDR3 sequences, nearly 45% seen once. Sequencing was carried out using blood. These TCRs come from a girl aged 5 to 17 with multiple sclerosis.

In regard to this clonotype: A read error may account for a junction end that differs from germline. This chain connects TRBV28 to TRBJ1-1; D call uncertain. There are 15 residues in the CDR3. CDR1 and CDR2 from the germline V gene are MDHEN and SYDVKM. CDR3: CASSVPGLGNTETFF. In DNA, the CDR3 is TGTGCCAGCAGTGTACCGGGTCTAGGAAACACTGAAACTTTCTTT.

The chain has TRBV7-8 and TRBJ1-1, with D unclear. Germline V CDR1 and CDR2: SGHVS, FQNEAQ. This CDR3 is 15 amino acids long. Trimming left V 5 bases short and J 3 bases short, with 16 bases between. The CDR3 DNA reads as TGTGCCAGCAGCGTGGATCGTTTACAATACACTGAAGCTTTCTTT. It yields the protein CASSVDRLQYTEAFF.

The chain employs TRBV9 and TRBJ2-1; possible D gene TRBD1, 5 bases. The CDR3 is made up of 15 amino acids. V was shortened by 3 bases and J by 0 bases, with 10 bases between the two germline ends. The germline gives CDR1 SGDLS, CDR2 YYNGEE. The chain's CDR3 is CASSATTGSYNEQFF. CDR3 sequence (DNA): TGTGCCAGCAGCGCAACAACAGGCTCCTACAATGAGCAGTTCTTC.

The chain links TRBV28 to TRBJ2-7; maybe TRBD2 (5 bases). The CDR3 spans 13 residues. Germline V gene sequence: CDR1 MDHEN, CDR2 SYDVKM. Trimming removed 10 bases from V and 0 bases from J, with 13 bases in between. The CDR3 here is CATEGGSSYEQYF. The CDR3 DNA reads as TGTGCCACCGAGGGTGGGAGCTCCTACGAGCAGTACTTC.

This clonotype came up a few times. The genes are TRBV11-2 and TRBJ1-1, with no clear D. The V and J ends lost 5 bases and 1 base respectively, with 11 bases between them. Germline V gene sequence: CDR1 SGHAT, CDR2 FQNNGV. This CDR3 contains 14 residues. This CDR3 reads CASSPRTTNTEAFF. The DNA of the CDR3 is TGTGCCAGCAGCCCCCGGACTACGAACACTGAAGCTTTCTTT.

This clonotype has only one observation. This rearrangement joins TRBV5-1 to TRBJ2-3, with 11 bases identical to TRBD2. Germline V CDR1 and CDR2: SGHRS, YFSETQ. The CDR3 length is 15 residues. V was clipped by 4 bases and J by 3 bases; unmatched bases: 4. CDR3 in DNA: TGCGCCAGCAGCGTAACTAGCGGGAGAACAGATACGCAGTATTTT. It is translated as CASSVTSGRTDTQYF. Based on the CDR3 plus reference TRBV5-1 and TRBJ2-3, the full variable domain is KAGVTQTPRYLIKTRGQQVTLSCSPISGHRSVSWYQQTPGQGLQFLFEYFSETQRNKGNFPGRFSGRQFSNSRSEMNVSTLELGDSALYLCASSVTSGRTDTQYFGPGTRLTVL.

This chain uses TRBV20-1 with TRBJ2-3, with D possibly TRBD1 on 5 matching bases. V lost 4 bases and J lost 12, with 20 bases in between. The CDR3 is 13 residues long. Germline assignment: CDR1 DFQATT and CDR2 SNEGSKA (reference sequence). In DNA, the CDR3 is TGCAGTGCTAAAAAGGGGAAAGGGCCCCTCCAGTATTTT. It codes for CSAKKGKGPLQYF.

In its sample, this clonotype was seen a few times. This chain links TRBV20-1 with TRBJ2-2; 9 bases line up with TRBD2. The CDR3 contains 16 residues. CDR1 and CDR2 (germline): DFQATT, SNEGSKA (reference sequence). J was trimmed by 4 bases and V by 3 bases; bases with no gene match: 9. The CDR3 sequence: CSARGTSRSSTGELFF. CDR3 nucleotides: TGCAGTGCTAGGGGGACTAGCCGATCCTCCACCGGGGAGCTGTTTTTT.

CDR3 DNA: TGTGCCAGCAGCTCGGGTTTTAGCGGGAGTGTAGATGAGCAGTTCTTC. This translates into CASSSGFSGSVDEQFF. The chain carries TRBV5-5 and TRBJ2-1; the match to TRBD2 covers 9 bases. The CDR3 is 16 residues long. V shed 3 bases and J 8 bases; nucleotides not matched to a gene: 12. CDR1 SGHKS and CDR2 YYEKEE come from the germline V gene (reference sequence).

This chain connects TRBV20-1 to TRBJ2-5; weak D call: TRBD2 (5 bases). Germline V gene sequence: CDR1 DFQATT, CDR2 SNEGSKA (reference sequence). V lost 3 bases to trimming and J lost 1 base, with 15 bases between them. This CDR3 spans 15 amino acids. CDR3 loop: CSARTTSGFQETQYF. The DNA for the CDR3 is TGCAGTGCTAGGACAACGAGCGGATTCCAAGAGACCCAGTACTTC.

This clonotype was counted between two and nine times. The chain couples TRBV29-1 to TRBJ2-7; 11 bases are a match to TRBD1. Germline lookup yields CDR1 SQVTM and CDR2 ANQGSEA. This CDR3 has 13 amino acids. The V segment lost 7 bases and the J segment 3 bases; nucleotides outside the gene matches: 5. Here the CDR3 DNA reads TGCAGCGCAGGGGGGACAGGGGGCTACGAGCAGTACTTC. Its protein is CSAGGTGGYEQYF.

The V and J genes are TRBV6-5 and TRBJ2-1; possible D gene TRBD2, 6 bases. This CDR3 comprises 17 residues. Trimming stripped 0 bases from V and 9 bases from J, with 21 bases between. CDR1 and CDR2 (germline): MNHEY, SVGAGI. The CDR3 loop reads CASSYSLKPGLGGEQFF. The CDR3 DNA reads TGTGCCAGCAGTTACTCCTTAAAACCGGGACTTGGTGGTGAGCAGTTCTTC.

This rearrangement joins TRBV6-5 to TRBJ2-7, with 7 bases identical to TRBD2. The V gene end was trimmed by 6 bases and the J gene end by 0 bases; junction bases not matched to a gene: 5. The CDR3 loop spans 14 amino acids. CDR1 is MNHEY and CDR2 is SVGAGI in the germline V gene. The CDR3 loop is CASRTRDYSYEQYF. DNA of the CDR3: TGTGCCAGCAGAACACGGGACTACTCCTACGAGCAGTACTTC.

This clonotype was seen a few times. The V and J genes are TRBV5-1 and TRBJ1-1; maybe TRBD1 (6 bases). V was pared by 2 bases and J by 6 bases, with 20 bases between. CDR1 SGHRS and CDR2 YFSETQ come from the germline V gene. The CDR3 loop spans 16 amino acids. The CDR3 sequence is CASSLLGERGSSEAFF. DNA for the CDR3: TGCGCCAGCAGCTTATTGGGGGAGAGGGGGAGCTCTGAAGCTTTCTTT.

This clonotype was observed a few times. Being one base from a much bigger clone, this may be a read error. This rearrangement joins TRBV6-6 to TRBJ2-1; D is unclear. CDR1 and CDR2 from the germline V gene are MNHNY and SVGAGI (reference sequence). The CDR3 has 15 residues. V was shortened by 0 bases and J by 8 bases, with 14 bases between the two germline ends. The CDR3 coding sequence is TGTGCCAGCAGTTACTCCAAGGACCTATACGATGAGCAGTTCTTC. It specifies CASSYSKDLYDEQFF.

The chain is built from TRBV29-1 and TRBJ1-4; D not certain. Trimming left V 7 bases short and J 12 bases short, with 15 bases between. This CDR3 contains 11 residues. Germline assignment: CDR1 SQVTM and CDR2 ANQGSEA. The CDR3 nucleotides read TGCAGCGCCGGGGTGGCCCGGGAACTGTTTTTT. Translation: CSAGVARELFF. Looking up the rest from reference TRBV29-1 and TRBJ1-4 gives the full variable domain: SAVISQKPSRDICQRGTSLTIQCQVDSQVTMMFWYRQQPGQSLTLIATANQGSEATYESGFVIDKFPISRPNLTFSTLTVSNMSPEDSSIYLCSAGVARELFFGSGTQLSVL.

The sample holds a few counts of this clonotype. V and J are TRBV5-1 and TRBJ2-7, with D tentatively TRBD1 or TRBD2 (5 bases each). Looked up from germline, CDR1 is SGHRS and CDR2 is YFSETQ. There are 15 residues in the CDR3. Trimming removed 0 bases at V and 0 bases at J, with 10 bases between. The CDR3 DNA is TGCGCCAGCAGCTTGGCGGGGACGGACTCCTACGAGCAGTACTTC. Its protein product is CASSLAGTDSYEQYF. Combining the CDR3 with reference TRBV5-1 and TRBJ2-7 gives the whole variable domain KAGVTQTPRYLIKTRGQQVTLSCSPISGHRSVSWYQQTPGQGLQFLFEYFSETQRNKGNFPGRFSGRQFSNSRSEMNVSTLELGDSALYLCASSLAGTDSYEQYFGPGTRLTVT.

The V and J genes are TRBV29-1 and TRBJ2-1; 9 nucleotides align to TRBD1. The CDR3 extends over 17 amino acids. V gave up 4 bases and J gave up 6 bases; unmatched junction bases: 16. Looked up from germline, CDR1 is SQVTM and CDR2 is ANQGSEA. CDR3 nucleotide sequence: TGCAGCGTTGTAAGGGGGAGGCGACAGGGGGGACGCAATGAGCAGTTCTTC. Its protein is CSVVRGRRQGGRNEQFF.

This chain joins TRBV9 and TRBJ1-2; possible D gene TRBD1, 6 bases. V lost 3 bases and J 7 bases, leaving 10 bases between the germline ends. This CDR3 is 12 amino acids long. Germline CDR1 is SGDLS and CDR2 is YYNGEE. The chain's CDR3 is CASSDREGGYTF. CDR3 DNA sequence: TGTGCCAGCAGCGACAGGGAGGGTGGCTACACCTTC. Combining the CDR3 with reference TRBV9 and TRBJ1-2 gives the whole variable domain DSGVTQTPKHLITATGQRVTLRCSPRSGDLSVYWYQQSLDQGLQFLIQYYNGEERAKGNILERFSAQQFPDLHSELNLSSLELGDSALYFCASSDREGGYTFGSGTRLTVV.

This clonotype was detected only a few times. CDR3 protein: CSARDPQGVFYEQYF. CDR3 in DNA: TGCAGTGCTAGAGATCCCCAGGGGGTGTTCTACGAGCAGTACTTC. The chain has TRBV20-1 and TRBJ2-7; the match to TRBD1 covers 7 bases. Trimming removed 0 bases from V and 3 bases from J; junction bases left unmatched: 8. The length of the CDR3 is 15 residues. Germline V lookup: CDR1 DFQATT, CDR2 SNEGSKA (reference sequence).

The rearrangement joins TRBV12-3 or TRBV12-4 to TRBJ1-1; D is uncertain. This CDR3 region has 14 residues. The V end lost 7 bases, the J end lost 4 bases, and 16 bases lay between the germline ends. CDR3 sequence (DNA): TGTGCCAGCACCGCGACAATCTGGGGCACTGAAGCTTTCTTT. Translating gives CASTATIWGTEAFF.

The chain is built from TRBV20-1 and TRBJ2-5; 11 nucleotides agree with TRBD2. This CDR3 region has 16 residues. Trimming cost V 1 base and J 2 bases; bases outside gene matches: 6. CDR1 and CDR2 (germline): DFQATT, SNEGSKA (reference sequence). CDR3 residues: CSARALRLAGQETQYF. The CDR3 nucleotides read TGCAGTGCTAGAGCCCTTAGACTAGCGGGGCAAGAGACCCAGTACTTC.

This clonotype was counted between two and nine times. The chain has TRBV20-1 and TRBJ2-5; 7 nucleotides agree with TRBD1. With the DNA end fitting TRBJ2-7 better, the J assignment may be wrong. CDR3 length: 17 amino acids. The V gene's germline CDR1 is DFQATT and CDR2 SNEGSKA (reference sequence). CDR3 in amino acids: CSARPPGGRSVNYEQYF. CDR3 DNA: TGCAGTGCTAGACCCCCAGGGGGTAGATCAGTGAACTACGAGCAGTACTTC.